Shown below are 10 T cell receptor beta chains from a single sample sequenced in a study of cytomegalovirus exposure and HLA in healthy donors. This table comes from immunoSEQ multiplex PCR, and its TCRdb copy is limited to in-frame clones, with some not included. The table includes over 100,000 clones, roughly nine tenths detected once. Sequenced: PBMCs. Receptor source: a woman aged 18-30 years in good health and CMV-seronegative.

The CDR3 spells CASSQGQGGNTIYF. In DNA, the CDR3 is TGCGCCAGCAGCCAGGGACAGGGTGGAAACACCATATATTTT. The chain carries TRBV5-1 and TRBJ1-3, with 9 bases matching TRBD1. The CDR3 is 14 amino acids. The germline V gene has CDR1 SGHRS and CDR2 YFSETQ. J gave up 3 bases and V 4 bases, and 2 bases lay outside the gene matches.

Written as DNA, the CDR3 is TGTGCCAGCAGCTTACGGGGGGCCGAATTTGGGGAGCTGTTTTTT. It translates to CASSLRGAEFGELFF. This chain links TRBV13 with TRBJ2-2, with a weak D call TRBD2 (7 bases). CDR1 is PRHDT, CDR2 FYEKMQ, per germline (reference sequence). V shed 2 bases and J shed 8 bases, with 15 bases lying between them. The CDR3 is made up of 15 amino acids.

This sequence joins TRBV11-3 and TRBJ2-1, with 12 bases matching TRBD1. Germline V gene lookup returns CDR1 SGHNT and CDR2 YENEEA. Germline trimming cut 1 base from V and 5 bases from J; bases unmatched to any gene: 0. CDR3 size: 15 residues. CDR3 loop: CASSLGDRGHNEQFF. DNA of the CDR3: TGTGCCAGCAGCTTAGGGGACAGGGGGCACAATGAGCAGTTCTTC.

By sample fraction, this clone is medium-sized. J is TRBJ2-2 and V is TRBV6-1; TRBD1 might be the D (5 bases). Deletions cut 3 bases from V and 3 bases from J, with 5 bases between. Per the germline V gene, CDR1 is MNHNS and CDR2 is SASEGT. This CDR3 is 13 amino acids long. Written as DNA, the CDR3 is TGTGCCAGCAGTGACAGGGACACCGGGGAGCTGTTTTTT. Its translation is CASSDRDTGELFF.

The V gene is TRBV9, the J gene TRBJ1-1; 9 bases map to TRBD1. The CDR3 runs 22 residues. Looked up from germline, CDR1 is SGDLS and CDR2 is YYNGEE. After removal of 0 bases from V and 1 base from J, the junction contained 22 bases not matched to a gene. CDR3 region: CASSVDLFPTGGFFFGNTEAFF. The CDR3 coding sequence is TGTGCCAGCAGCGTAGATCTGTTCCCGACAGGGGGATTCTTTTTCGGGAACACTGAAGCTTTCTTT.

V is TRBV21-1 and J is TRBJ2-5; the table's D gene call, TRBD2, was not cross checked with the DNA. TRBV21-1 is an annotated pseudogene. This CDR3 has 18 residues. The CDR3 DNA is TGTGCCAGCAGCAAAGAGGAGGAACTAGCGGTCCTCAGAGAGACCCAGTACTTC. It specifies CASSKEEELAVLRETQYF.

The V and J genes are TRBV7-8 and TRBJ1-5; 7 nucleotides agree with TRBD1. This CDR3 contains 16 residues. Unmatched junction bases numbered 9, after V lost 5 bases and J lost 2 bases. The germline CDR1 and CDR2 sequences are SGHVS and FQNEAQ. CDR3 in amino acids: CASSPTTGDGNQPQHF. In nucleotides, the CDR3 is TGTGCCAGCAGCCCCACTACAGGGGATGGCAATCAGCCCCAGCATTTT. Full variable domain (rest looked up from reference TRBV7-8 and TRBJ1-5): GAGVSQSPRYKVAKRGQDVALRCDPISGHVSLFWYQQALGQGPEFLTYFQNEAQLDKSGLPSDRFFAERPEGSVSTLKIQRTQQEDSAVYLCASSPTTGDGNQPQHFGDGTRLSIL.

This clone was counted only a few times. This chain uses TRBV5-1 with TRBJ2-2, with 8 bases that match TRBD1. Looked up from germline, CDR1 is SGHRS and CDR2 is YFSETQ. Trimming took 4 bases from V and 3 from J; bases not matched to a gene: 5. This CDR3 has 15 residues. The CDR3 is CASSLTGAHTGELFF. CDR3 sequence (DNA): TGCGCCAGCAGCCTGACAGGGGCGCACACCGGGGAGCTGTTTTTT.

The chain joins TRBV4-1 to TRBJ2-4, with D hard to call. Germline-derived CDR1 and CDR2 are MGHRA and YSYEKL. The CDR3 totals 18 residues. The ends were cut back, 3 bases at V and 0 bases at J, with 18 bases in the middle. In DNA form, the CDR3 reads TGCGCCAGCAGCCAGCTCCGCGGTAACTATCTAGCCAAAAACATTCAGTACTTC. Encoded protein: CASSQLRGNYLAKNIQYF.

The V and J genes are TRBV19 and TRBJ2-7; 8 bases align to TRBD2. This CDR3 has 13 amino acids. Trimming removed 6 bases from V and 2 bases from J; junction bases left unmatched: 3. Germline CDR1 is LNHDA and CDR2 is SQIVND (reference sequence). Written as DNA, the CDR3 is TGTGCCAGTAGCCCGGGGGGGCCCTACGAGCAGTACTTC. This codes for CASSPGGPYEQYF.